Presented here are 19 T cell receptor beta chains from one specimen sequenced in a study of T-cell reconstitution after alpha-beta-depleted transplantation in children. Preparing the TCRbeta library involved the use of unique molecular identifiers. TCRdb independently ran MiXCR on the PCR reads; one entry per CDR3 protein. Of some 640,000 distinct CDR3 sequences in the sample, approximately 15% were seen once. Sequences were derived from PBMCs from the stem cell graft donor, sampled from the stem cell graft. Every receptor here comes from a human donor who donated a stem cell graft to a child with acute myeloid leukemia.

The chain recombines TRBV5-1 with TRBJ1-3; D ambiguous. The CDR3 length is 16 residues. V gave up 0 bases and J gave up 0 bases, with 10 bases separating them. In germline, CDR1 is SGHRS, CDR2 YFSETQ. CDR3 DNA sequence: TGCGCCAGCAGCTTGGTGGGCCCCAGCTCTGGAAACACCATATATTTT. Translating gives CASSLVGPSSGNTIYF. Based on the CDR3 plus reference TRBV5-1 and TRBJ1-3, the full variable domain is KAGVTQTPRYLIKTRGQQVTLSCSPISGHRSVSWYQQTPGQGLQFLFEYFSETQRNKGNFPGRFSGRQFSNSRSEMNVSTLELGDSALYLCASSLVGPSSGNTIYFGEGSWLTVV.

This clonotype appeared a few times. The chain joins TRBV18 to TRBJ2-2, with TRBD2 identical over 8 bases. Germline CDR1 reads KGHSH; CDR2 reads LQKENI. This CDR3 spans 17 amino acids. The trim removed 2 bases at V and 5 bases at J, leaving 10 bases unmatched. CDR3 coding DNA: TGTGCCAGCTCACCAATCGGACTAGCAAGTAGGACCGGGGAGCTGTTTTTT. This encodes CASSPIGLASRTGELFF.

This clonotype appeared a few times. This chain links TRBV15 with TRBJ1-6; D unresolved. This CDR3 has 14 amino acids. Germline CDR1 and CDR2: LNHNV and YYDKDF (reference sequence). The germline V and J ends were trimmed by 0 bases and 7 bases, with 7 bases remaining between them. The chain's CDR3 is CATSREGENSPLHF. The CDR3 bases are TGTGCCACCAGCAGAGAAGGAGAGAATTCACCCCTCCACTTT.

The chain links TRBV5-1 to TRBJ1-4; TRBD1 aligns across 8 bases. Germline-derived CDR1 and CDR2 are SGHRS and YFSETQ. This CDR3 comprises 15 residues. V dropped 4 bases and J dropped 6; count of bases not matched to a gene: 8. The CDR3: CASSTGQGGDEKLFF. The CDR3 DNA reads as TGCGCCAGCAGCACAGGACAGGGCGGTGATGAAAAACTGTTTTTT.

This clonotype came up many times. The chain carries TRBV20-1 and TRBJ1-2; the D is unclear. Trimming stripped 1 base from V and 4 bases from J, with 7 bases between. Germline CDR1 reads DFQATT; CDR2 reads SNEGSKA (reference sequence). This CDR3 comprises 12 residues. CDR3 coding DNA: TGCAGTGCTAGAGTCGGTTCCTATGGCTACACCTTC. Protein sequence: CSARVGSYGYTF.

V and J are TRBV6-2 or TRBV6-3 and TRBJ2-2; 7 bases agree with TRBD1. The germline V gene encodes CDR1 MNHEY and CDR2 SVGEGT. V gave up 0 bases and J gave up 4 bases; unmatched junction bases: 8. The CDR3 consists of 17 residues. CDR3 residues: CASSYSTGTVGTGELFF. The CDR3 coding sequence is TGTGCCAGCAGTTACTCGACAGGGACGGTGGGCACCGGGGAGCTGTTTTTT.

This chain links TRBV29-1 with TRBJ1-3, with 8 positions matching TRBD1. V was clipped by 4 bases and J by 6 bases; unmatched bases: 8. The CDR3 extends over 14 amino acids. Looked up from germline, CDR1 is SQVTM and CDR2 is ANQGSEA. In DNA form, the CDR3 reads TGCAGCGTTGCTCTACAGGGGGATCTAAACACCATATATTTT. This codes for CSVALQGDLNTIYF.

On this clonotype: At one of its ends the junction is not consistent with the germline gene, which may arise from a read error. The chain is built from TRBV7-2 and TRBJ2-5; 9 positions match TRBD2. Germline CDR1 and CDR2: SGHTA and FQGNSA. The CDR3 covers 15 residues. The CDR3 protein is CASSLEGTSSESQYF. As DNA, the CDR3 is TGTGCCAGCAGCTTAGAGGGGACTAGCTCTGAGAGCCAGTACTTC.

The chain combines TRBV12-3 or TRBV12-4 with TRBJ1-1; weak D call: TRBD1 (5 bases). The CDR3 contains 18 residues. The CDR3 sequence is CTFSFRLEGNGMNTEAFF. Written as DNA, the CDR3 is TGTACCTTCAGTTTCCGCCTGGAGGGGAATGGTATGAACACTGAAGCTTTCTTT.

The sample holds many counts of this clonotype. For the CDR3, the DNA is TGCAGCGGGGGAACAGGGCCCCTCTACGAGCAGTACTTC. Translated, it gives CSGGTGPLYEQYF. The chain joins TRBV29-1 to TRBJ2-7; D possibly corresponds to TRBD1 (6 bases). This CDR3 spans 13 amino acids. Germline V gene data show CDR1 as SQVTM and CDR2 as ANQGSEA. The ends were cut back, 7 bases at V and 3 bases at J, with 16 bases in the middle.

V is TRBV5-1 and J is TRBJ2-1; D is ambiguous. Trimming removed 0 bases from V and 6 bases from J, with 13 bases in between. CDR3 length: 15 residues. CDR1 and CDR2 (germline): SGHRS, YFSETQ. This CDR3 reads CASSLAQWGRNEQFF. The CDR3 nucleotides read TGCGCCAGCAGCTTGGCCCAATGGGGTCGCAATGAGCAGTTCTTC.

Concerning this clonotype: This may be a read error: a much more frequent sequence differs by one nucleotide. This chain joins TRBV5-1 and TRBJ2-7; 9 nucleotides align to TRBD1. Germline V gives CDR1 SGHRS, CDR2 YFSETQ. The CDR3 totals 14 residues. V trimming: 7 bases; J trimming: 3 bases; junction bases outside the gene matches: 8. This chain's CDR3 is CASGWDRDNYEQYF. Here the CDR3 DNA reads TGCGCCAGCGGCTGGGACAGGGATAACTACGAGCAGTACTTC.

V and J are TRBV6-2 or TRBV6-3 and TRBJ2-7, with 7 bases identical to TRBD1. Germline V gene lookup returns CDR1 MNHEY and CDR2 SVGEGT. The length of the CDR3 is 12 residues. V lost 5 bases to trimming and J lost 6 bases; unmatched junction nucleotides: 4. In nucleotides, the CDR3 is TGTGCCAGCAGTCAGACAGGGATCGAGCAGTACTTC. This gives the protein CASSQTGIEQYF.

In this sample, this clonotype turned up many times. The rearrangement uses TRBV20-1 and TRBJ1-1; D may be TRBD1 (6 bases). CDR3 length: 14 residues. Trimming cost V 0 bases and J 4 bases, with 12 bases left between them. CDR1 is DFQATT and CDR2 is SNEGSKA in the germline V gene (reference sequence). CDR3 sequence: CSARERVRGTEAFF. CDR3 coding DNA: TGCAGTGCTAGAGAACGGGTCAGGGGCACTGAAGCTTTCTTT.

This clonotype has ten or more counts. The chain couples TRBV7-6 to TRBJ2-1, with 12 bases lining up with TRBD2. Looked up from germline, CDR1 is SGHVS and CDR2 is FNYEAQ. Trimming cost V 2 bases and J 8 bases; bases outside gene matches: 7. CDR3 size: 16 residues. CDR3: CASSLSPSGGADEQFF. The CDR3 coding sequence is TGTGCCAGCAGCTTAAGCCCTAGCGGGGGGGCAGATGAGCAGTTCTTC.

The V call is TRBV7-9, the J call TRBJ1-1; 7 bases agree with TRBD1. Germline lookup yields CDR1 SEHNR and CDR2 FQNEAQ (reference sequence). V trimming: 4 bases; J trimming: 2 bases; junction bases outside the gene matches: 7. CDR3 length: 15 residues. The chain's CDR3 is CASSSQGTANTEAFF. The DNA of the CDR3 is TGTGCCAGCAGCTCTCAGGGGACAGCCAACACTGAAGCTTTCTTT.

This clonotype was observed many times. V gene TRBV12-3 or TRBV12-4 combines with J gene TRBJ1-1; TRBD1 matches at 9 bases. This CDR3 comprises 15 residues. Germline trimming cut 6 bases from V and 2 bases from J; bases unmatched to any gene: 7. The CDR3 nucleotides read TGTGCCAGCAGGACGATACAGGGGGCCAACACTGAAGCTTTCTTT. It is translated as CASRTIQGANTEAFF.

This clonotype was seen at least ten times. The rearrangement links TRBV20-1 to TRBJ2-5, with TRBD2 matching 13 bases. The ends lost 3 bases at V and 5 bases at J; junction bases unmatched: 24. Germline assignment: CDR1 DFQATT and CDR2 SNEGSKA (reference sequence). The CDR3 covers 21 residues. The CDR3 reads CSARGRTSGGSRALVYETQYF. The CDR3 DNA reads TGCAGTGCTAGGGGCCGGACTAGCGGGGGCTCCCGTGCATTAGTATACGAGACCCAGTACTTC.

This clonotype was detected many times. The V call is TRBV28, the J call TRBJ2-3; 8 nucleotides agree with TRBD1. CDR1 MDHEN and CDR2 SYDVKM come from the germline V gene. The CDR3 length is 16 residues. Trimming at V came to 7 bases and at J to 4 bases, leaving 13 bases not matched to a gene. This chain's CDR3 is CASTRNRAGGADTQYF. DNA for the CDR3: TGTGCCAGCACTCGAAATAGGGCAGGGGGCGCAGATACGCAGTATTTT.